A selection of T cell receptor beta chains follows, all from one sample in a study of CD8+ T cells in alopecia areata. Profiled with immunoSEQ multiplex PCR; TCRdb holds only in-frame clones, not every one. This table holds some 130,000 clones, roughly 50% found once. The sample was CD8+ T cells sorted from blood, taken at week 4, from a patient treated with tofacitinib. These receptors were taken from a human donor with alopecia areata. Each CDR3 is given without its conserved first and last residue. Fields, in order: CDR3 protein, V gene, J gene.

AIFRDSSSYEQY	TRBV2	TRBJ2-7
ASSTGGNTEAF	TRBV6-5	TRBJ1-1
ASSLGAPYEQY	TRBV13	TRBJ2-7
AWSIGGNTEAF	TRBV30	TRBJ1-1
ASTHSGANVLT	TRBV25-1	TRBJ2-6
ASSQDQRGSQF	TRBV14	TRBJ2-1
AWSVGQEAF	TRBV30	TRBJ1-1
ASSLAAGRVNEQF	TRBV5-1	TRBJ2-1
ASSEGAREQY	TRBV7-9	TRBJ2-7
ASSHMGITNSPLH	TRBV4-1	TRBJ1-6
ASSSPGTTSYGYT	TRBV7-2	TRBJ1-2
ASSQDLEGFGEQY	TRBV4-1	TRBJ2-7
SVDTNYGYT	TRBV29-1	TRBJ1-2
ASSVSPDRSYEQY	TRBV9	TRBJ2-7
ASSPTFSNQPQH	TRBV27	TRBJ1-5
ASSTLAGAFTDTQY	TRBV7-9	TRBJ2-3
ASSGTGGLYEQY	TRBV18	TRBJ2-7
ASSQVVLGGYT	TRBV4-1	TRBJ1-2
ASSNPQGRGQPQH	TRBV21-1	TRBJ1-5
ASSFRGQAYNQPQH	TRBV27	TRBJ1-5
ASSPGNREVNTEAF	TRBV5-4	TRBJ1-1
ASSQVASWSPLH	TRBV14	TRBJ1-6
AWSVGGSYEQY	TRBV30	TRBJ2-7
SPIAGNEQF	TRBV20-1	TRBJ2-1
ASSQGTGVGYT	TRBV13	TRBJ1-2
ASSLSGGNSPLH	TRBV4-1	TRBJ1-6
ASSLRGGSFSGANVLT	TRBV5-1	TRBJ2-6
ASRETGGHEKLF	TRBV6-5	TRBJ1-4
ASSLVGEGVTEAF	TRBV11-2	TRBJ1-1
ASSLSPGAEQY	TRBV27	TRBJ2-7
ASTPYRDSQETQY	TRBV4-1	TRBJ2-5
ASRYSGTQY	TRBV25-1	TRBJ2-3
ASSQISVTGELF	TRBV4-1	TRBJ2-2
ASSFGGGGDEQF	TRBV5-6	TRBJ2-1
ASSTSGVHQPQH	TRBV27	TRBJ1-5